The sequence of this TCR beta chain was determined in a study of beta chain bispecific antibodies for T cell cancers (dated by TCRdb to the early 2020s). Broadly, across the study: Healthy donor T cells were cocultured with T cell leukemia lines and bispecific antibodies, and TRBV sequencing of the surviving cells was then used to measure how much each TRBV family was depleted. Surface TRBV12 (TRBV12-3) was expressed on Jurkat cells, and surface TRBV5-5 was expressed on HPB-ALL cells.

The meaning of the sample's treatment or condition label: alpha-V12: anti-TRBV12 scFv linked to anti-CD3 scFv. T cells were expanded from blood mononuclear cells for about three days with either the anti-CD3 antibody OKT3 or CD3/CD28 Dynabeads. For the anti-TRBV12 bispecific sample, Jurkat leukemia cells were cocultured with normal T cells, and the comparison was a control coculture using an anti-CD19 bispecific. The culture conditions for expanded T cells were RPMI 1640 plus 10% fetal bovine serum, recombinant human IL-2 (about 94 IU/ml) and IL-7 (5 ng/ml). Cocultures combined about 5 x 10^4 normal T cells with about 5 x 10^4 target cells and bispecific antibody in roughly 100 ul, incubated more than 15 hours at 37°C. Each bispecific antibody consisted of two single-chain variable fragments expressed in a single-chain diabody format with a His tag. Effector T cells came from healthy human donors; peripheral blood mononuclear cells were isolated from leukapheresis samples by Ficoll density gradient centrifugation.

CDR1 and CDR2 are read off the germline V gene as ENHRY and SYGVKD. Relative to germline, V is missing 4 bases and J is missing 4 bases, with 5 bases of the junction outside any gene match. The CDR3 spans 14 residues, from the cysteine through the phenylalanine. CDR3 DNA only is kept here, 42 bases in frame from base 1. There are many counts of this clonotype. Its antigen specificity is not known. No base quality information exists; no much larger clone differs at one position. The libraries included unique molecular identifier barcodes, and the barcodes were used to quantify clonotypes. Qiagen AllPrep DNA/RNA Micro kits were used to isolate total RNA, and an Agilent TapeStation was used to check RNA quality. TCR beta libraries were built by 5' RACE: cDNA synthesis followed by two PCR steps using TCR beta constant-region gene-specific primers. An Illumina MiSeq platform was used to sequence the TCR beta libraries. In the authors' own workflow: MIGEC, MiXCR and VDJtools were used for read processing. The frequency of each clonotype was calculated as the fraction of all unique molecular identifiers in the sample that belonged to that clonotype. Any TRBV gene that IMGT lists as a pseudogene or open reading frame, and is therefore nonfunctional, such as TRBV1, TRBV12-1 and TRBV21, was left out. TCRdb handled the public reads itself, with Q25 trimming in fastp and clone calling in MiXCR, and kept productive beta chains. Under each unique CDR3 protein, matching rows form one entry showing the most common genes and DNA. Clone size and V and J calls follow TCRdb, not the original study. Across this sample there are 20,000 to 25,000 distinct CDR3 sequences, with 2% to 2.5% seen only once. The ten top clones hold about 5% of the sample.

The full study reports these points: Relative to anti-CD19, anti-TRBV12 exposure cut the share of total TRBV signal from TRBV12-3 by approximately 99%, while TRBV12-4 dropped by around 35%, which was not significant. Every sequenced sample contained a mix of leukemia cell line cells and normal T cells, and most targeted TRBV signal came from the leukemia cells rather than from the normal T cells. Cross-reactivity of the anti-TRBV5-5 antibody with TRBV5-6 was attributed to high sequence similarity between the two genes. The TRBV-directed bispecific antibodies appeared to leave every TRBV family member untouched except the targeted genes and the closely related ones.

The specimen was healthy donor T cells cultured with leukemia cells, collected from a culture containing a bispecific antibody targeting TCR Vbeta12. The V gene is TRBV10-3 and the J gene is TRBJ2-5; 8 bases in the junction line up with TRBD1. The receptor's source is a human donor in good health. Some clones in this sample may be carry-over from other donors' samples. The CDR3 protein is CAISAEQGVETQYF. The nucleotide sequence reads as follows: TGTGCCATCAGTGCCGAACAGGGGGTAGAGACCCAGTACTTC.